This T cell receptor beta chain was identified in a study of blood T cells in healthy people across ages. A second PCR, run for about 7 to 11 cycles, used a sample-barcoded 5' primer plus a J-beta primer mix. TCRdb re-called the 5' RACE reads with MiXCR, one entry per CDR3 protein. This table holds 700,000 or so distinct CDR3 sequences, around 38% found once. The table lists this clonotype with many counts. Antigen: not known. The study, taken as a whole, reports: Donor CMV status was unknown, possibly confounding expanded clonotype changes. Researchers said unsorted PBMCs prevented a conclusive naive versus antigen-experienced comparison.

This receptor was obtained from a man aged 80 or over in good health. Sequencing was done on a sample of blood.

CDR3: CASRSQGADADTQYF. The DNA of the CDR3 is TGTGCCAGCAGATCACAGGGGGCGGACGCAGATACGCAGTATTTT. The chain links TRBV28 to TRBJ2-3, with TRBD1 matching over 9 bases. V lost 6 bases to trimming and J lost 4 bases; unmatched junction nucleotides: 8. Germline V gene lookup returns CDR1 MDHEN and CDR2 SYDVKM. CDR3 length: 15 amino acids.